This entry is about one T cell receptor beta chain. These data belong to a study of blood T cell repertoires in COVID-19. About the study: Researchers got acute and convalescent COVID-19 samples from the United States, Italy and Spain. The analysed material was cDNA or gDNA that came from T cells, B-cell-depleted T cells, or PBMCs.

Method: immunoSEQ multiplex PCR; TCRdb's copy keeps in-frame clones and lacks some. In the table there are 310,000 or so clones, about 88% of which are singletons. Sequenced sample: peripheral blood. This receptor was taken from a man between 65 and 85 years old with acute or convalescent COVID-19.

CDR3 sequence: CASSPNTGDGYTF. The CDR3 nucleotides are TGTGCCAGCAGCCCTAATACAGGGGATGGCTACACCTTC. V is TRBV11-1 and J is TRBJ1-2; 7 bases are a match to TRBD1. CDR1 and CDR2 from the germline V gene are SGHAT and FQDESV (reference sequence). The CDR3 spans 13 residues. Losses at the gene ends were 5 bases for V and 6 bases for J; bases not matched to a gene: 6.